The 26 T cell receptor beta chains below all came from one sample that was sequenced in a study of blood T cell repertoires in COVID-19. The table came from immunoSEQ multiplex PCR; TCRdb's copy has only in-frame clones and leaves some out. The sample records 20,000 to 30,000 clones, around nine tenths being singletons. The material sequenced was peripheral blood. The receptor set was obtained from a human donor in a cohort sampled during active COVID-19.

The chain couples TRBV3-1 (or the pseudogene TRBV3-2) to TRBJ2-2; 10 bases match TRBD2. J gave up 2 bases and V 0 bases, and 9 bases lay outside the gene matches. The CDR3 runs to 19 residues. Per germline, CDR1 LGHDT and CDR2 YNNKEL (reference sequence). CDR3 nucleotides: TGTGCCAGCAGCCAAGATTCTGGGATAGCGGGGGGCAACACCGGGGAGCTGTTTTTT. It translates to CASSQDSGIAGGNTGELFF.

V is TRBV7-2 and J is TRBJ1-2; tentative D call: TRBD1 (5 bases). In germline, CDR1 is SGHTA, CDR2 FQGNSA. The CDR3 sequence is 16 residues long. The V end was cut by 1 base, the J end by 4 bases, with 16 bases between. CDR3: CASSLVTRQGGYGYTF. CDR3 coding DNA: TGTGCCAGCAGCTTAGTGACAAGGCAGGGAGGCTATGGCTACACCTTC.

The chain carries TRBV6-1 and TRBJ2-1; D gene uncertain. The CDR3 runs 12 residues. Trimming stripped 2 bases from V and 12 bases from J, with 11 bases between. CDR1 is MNHNS, CDR2 SASEGT, per germline. CDR3 in amino acids: CASSETNLGQFF. In DNA form, the CDR3 reads TGTGCCAGCAGTGAAACTAATCTAGGGCAGTTCTTC.

The chain employs TRBV20-1 and TRBJ1-2, with 9 bases matching TRBD1. Germline V CDR1 and CDR2: DFQATT, SNEGSKA (reference sequence). Unmatched junction bases numbered 3, after V lost 3 bases and J lost 4 bases. This CDR3 region has 13 residues. This chain's CDR3 is CSASTGGAYGYTF. The CDR3 region has the DNA TGCAGTGCTAGTACAGGGGGCGCCTATGGCTACACCTTC.

This chain joins TRBV28 and TRBJ2-1; possible D gene TRBD1, 8 bases. V lost 3 bases and J lost 4, with 19 bases in between. CDR3 length: 17 amino acids. Germline CDR1 MDHEN, CDR2 SYDVKM. The DNA of the CDR3 is TGTGCCAGCAGTTTGGTCCAGGGGGCGGGGGAATACAATGAGCAGTTCTTC. Its protein is CASSLVQGAGEYNEQFF.

This chain joins TRBV5-5 and TRBJ2-7; maybe TRBD1 (5 bases). CDR1 and CDR2 (germline): SGHKS, YYEKEE (reference sequence). There are 14 residues in the CDR3. Trimming took 0 bases from V and 2 from J, leaving 9 bases between them. The DNA of the CDR3 is TGTGCCAGCAGCTTGGTTCCAGGGACCTACGAGCAGTACTTC. Its protein product is CASSLVPGTYEQYF.

The chain recombines TRBV6-5 with TRBJ1-2, with D tentatively TRBD1 (5 bases). The CDR3 consists of 11 residues. Germline-derived CDR1 and CDR2 are MNHEY and SVGAGI. V lost 8 bases, J lost 7 bases, and 11 bases lay in between. CDR3 nucleotide sequence: TGTGCCAGCGGGGGGGTCAGTGGCTACACCTTC. Translation: CASGGVSGYTF.

This clone was counted once. The J gene is TRBJ1-4, the V gene TRBV7-9; no clear D gene. CDR1 and CDR2 (germline): SEHNR, FQNEAQ (reference sequence). There are 17 residues in the CDR3. V gave up 0 bases and J gave up 0 bases, with 11 bases separating them. The CDR3: CASSLAPQATTNEKLFF. The CDR3 coding sequence is TGTGCCAGCAGCTTAGCGCCCCAGGCCACAACTAATGAAAAACTGTTTTTT.

This chain connects TRBV28 to TRBJ1-2, with 8 nucleotides matching TRBD1. CDR1 and CDR2 from the germline V gene are MDHEN and SYDVKM. This CDR3 contains 15 residues. V lost 5 bases to trimming and J lost 8 bases; unmatched junction nucleotides: 13. The CDR3 sequence: CASSETGGVTKGYTF. CDR3 bases: TGTGCCAGCAGTGAAACAGGGGGGGTTACCAAAGGCTACACCTTC.

The J gene is TRBJ1-5, the V gene TRBV7-2; 7 bases agree with TRBD1. Trimming cost V 6 bases and J 1 base; bases outside gene matches: 3. The CDR3 length is 14 residues. Looked up from germline, CDR1 is SGHTA and CDR2 is FQGNSA. The DNA for the CDR3 is TGTGCCAGCAGTTGGGGACAGAGCAATCAGCCCCAGCATTTT. Amino acid sequence: CASSWGQSNQPQHF.

The chain is built from TRBV5-5 and TRBJ2-7, with 7 bases lining up with TRBD1. The length of the CDR3 is 14 residues. In germline, CDR1 is SGHKS, CDR2 YYEKEE (reference sequence). With 2 bases clipped from V and 5 bases from J, the junction kept 7 bases outside the gene matches. The CDR3 DNA reads as TGTGCCAGCAGCTTAGGGGGCCTTGGGAACGAGCAGTACTTC. Translated, it gives CASSLGGLGNEQYF.

V is TRBV7-2 and J is TRBJ1-3; D is perhaps TRBD1 (6 bases). The CDR3 extends over 15 amino acids. Trimming left V 6 bases short and J 2 bases short, with 14 bases between. Germline values: CDR1 SGHTA, CDR2 FQGNSA. CDR3 DNA sequence: TGTGCCAGCAGGAACCAGGGGTCGGCTGGAAACACCATATATTTT. Residues: CASRNQGSAGNTIYF.

The chain employs TRBV2 and TRBJ1-5; 12 nucleotides line up with TRBD1. The germline CDR1 and CDR2 sequences are SNHLY and FYNNEI. Unmatched junction bases numbered 5, after V lost 5 bases and J lost 6 bases. This CDR3 comprises 15 residues. The CDR3 DNA is TGTGCCAGCAGTCGGGACAGGGGGCAGGGTCAGCCCCAGCATTTT. Residues: CASSRDRGQGQPQHF.

The CDR3 protein is CASSSPRVEERNEQFF. Here the CDR3 DNA reads TGCGCCAGCAGCTCGCCCAGGGTCGAGGAACGCAATGAGCAGTTCTTC. The chain employs TRBV5-1 and TRBJ2-1; the D gene is possibly TRBD1 (5 bases). Germline V gene lookup returns CDR1 SGHRS and CDR2 YFSETQ. V was clipped by 3 bases and J by 6 bases, with 19 bases between them. This CDR3 spans 16 amino acids.

J is TRBJ1-4 and V is TRBV30; D unclear. This CDR3 comprises 15 residues. Trimming left V 2 bases short and J 2 bases short, with 12 bases between. Germline-derived CDR1 and CDR2 are GTSNPN and SVGIG (reference sequence). The CDR3 spells CAWSMSGFTNEKLFF. The DNA of the CDR3 is TGTGCCTGGAGTATGTCGGGGTTTACTAATGAAAAACTGTTTTTT.

This clone occurred a few times. The chain uses TRBV10-1 and TRBJ2-2; D is perhaps TRBD2 (5 bases). Germline CDR1 is WNHNN and CDR2 is SYGVQD (reference sequence). This CDR3 spans 15 amino acids. V was cut by 3 bases and J by 0 bases, with 8 bases left in between. CDR3 in amino acids: CASSDGVANTGELFF. DNA for the CDR3: TGCGCCAGCAGTGACGGGGTTGCGAACACCGGGGAGCTGTTTTTT.

V usage is TRBV11-2 and J usage is TRBJ2-3, with TRBD1 matching over 9 bases. The CDR3 is 16 amino acids. Germline CDR1 and CDR2: SGHAT and FQNNGV. The ends lost 5 bases at V and 0 bases at J; junction bases unmatched: 6. The CDR3 spells CASSRQGVSSTDTQYF. CDR3 DNA: TGTGCCAGCAGCCGACAGGGGGTCTCCAGCACAGATACGCAGTATTTT. Based on the CDR3 plus reference TRBV11-2 and TRBJ2-3, the full variable domain is EAGVAQSPRYKIIEKRQSVAFWCNPISGHATLYWYQQILGQGPKLLIQFQNNGVVDDSQLPKDRFSAERLKGVDSTLKIQPAKLEDSAVYLCASSRQGVSSTDTQYFGPGTRLTVL.

The V call is TRBV27, the J call TRBJ1-1; TRBD1 aligns across 8 bases. Per germline, CDR1 MNHEY and CDR2 SMNVEV (reference sequence). The V gene end was trimmed by 6 bases and the J gene end by 4 bases; junction bases not matched to a gene: 4. The CDR3 sequence is 13 residues long. The CDR3 reads CASSKTGATEAFF. CDR3 coding DNA: TGTGCCAGCAGCAAGACAGGGGCCACTGAAGCTTTCTTT.

The V and J genes are TRBV2 and TRBJ1-1, with D tentatively TRBD1 (6 bases). The ends were cut back, 5 bases at V and 1 base at J, with 11 bases in the middle. CDR1 and CDR2 from the germline V gene are SNHLY and FYNNEI. CDR3 length equals 14 residues. The CDR3: CASSKGQANTEAFF. The CDR3 DNA reads as TGTGCCAGCAGTAAGGGACAAGCGAACACTGAAGCTTTCTTT.

The chain is built from TRBV23-1 and TRBJ2-7; 9 bases map to TRBD1. TRBV23-1 is designated an ORF whose function remains uncertain. After removal of 0 bases from V and 4 bases from J, the junction contained 7 bases not matched to a gene. The CDR3 totals 16 residues. In DNA form, the CDR3 reads TGCGCCAGCAGTCAATCGGAGGGACAGGGTATATACGAGCAGTACTTC. This codes for CASSQSEGQGIYEQYF.

The rearrangement links TRBV6-6 to TRBJ2-1, with D unclear. The CDR3 covers 17 residues. From germline, CDR1 is MNHNY and CDR2 SVGAGI (reference sequence). V was clipped by 5 bases and J by 0 bases, with 17 bases between them. The CDR3 spells CASSRRLALSSYNEQFF. The CDR3 region has the DNA TGTGCCAGCAGTCGCCGCCTCGCTCTTAGCTCCTACAATGAGCAGTTCTTC.

V gene TRBV28 combines with J gene TRBJ1-5; perhaps TRBD1 as D (5 bases). V lost 6 bases to trimming and J lost 4 bases, with 7 bases between them. The CDR3 sequence is 12 residues long. Germline-derived CDR1 and CDR2 are MDHEN and SYDVKM. The CDR3 is CASRRQNQPQHF. CDR3 DNA: TGTGCCAGCAGGAGACAGAATCAGCCCCAGCATTTT.

This chain joins TRBV19 and TRBJ2-7; TRBD2 matches 10 bases. Germline V gene data show CDR1 as LNHDA and CDR2 as SQIVND (reference sequence). The CDR3 consists of 14 residues. The ends lost 5 bases at V and 0 bases at J; junction bases unmatched: 1. The CDR3 is CASSPSGSSYEQYF. In DNA, the CDR3 is TGTGCCAGTAGTCCTAGCGGGAGCTCCTACGAGCAGTACTTC.

The V call is TRBV11-2, the J call TRBJ2-3; 8 bases line up with TRBD2. This CDR3 has 16 amino acids. Germline CDR1 reads SGHAT; CDR2 reads FQNNGV. V dropped 5 bases and J dropped 2; count of bases not matched to a gene: 9. CDR3 sequence reads: CASSVGGTRSTDTQYF. CDR3 DNA: TGTGCCAGCAGCGTCGGCGGGACTAGATCCACAGATACGCAGTATTTT.

V is TRBV5-4 and J is TRBJ2-5, with 7 positions matching TRBD2. The length of the CDR3 is 18 residues. V gave up 4 bases and J gave up 5 bases; unmatched junction bases: 20. Germline values: CDR1 SGHNT, CDR2 YYREEE (reference sequence). The CDR3 spells CASSPHPTSLITVETQYF. CDR3 DNA: TGTGCCAGCAGCCCACACCCGACTAGCCTTATTACCGTGGAGACCCAGTACTTC. The full variable domain, completed using reference TRBV5-4 and TRBJ2-5, is ETGVTQSPTHLIKTRGQQVTLRCSSQSGHNTVSWYQQALGQGPQFIFQYYREEENGRGNFPPRFSGLQFPNYSSELNVNALELDDSALYLCASSPHPTSLITVETQYFGPGTRLLVL.

The J gene is TRBJ1-2, the V gene TRBV2, with D possibly matching TRBD1 (6 bases). Trimming shortened V by 6 bases and J by 4 bases, and 18 bases separated the two germline ends. This CDR3 contains 15 residues. CDR1 is SNHLY and CDR2 is FYNNEI in the germline V gene. The CDR3 DNA reads TGTGCCAGCAGCCCCCAGGGGCTCAACTCCTATGGCTACACCTTC. Its translation is CASSPQGLNSYGYTF.